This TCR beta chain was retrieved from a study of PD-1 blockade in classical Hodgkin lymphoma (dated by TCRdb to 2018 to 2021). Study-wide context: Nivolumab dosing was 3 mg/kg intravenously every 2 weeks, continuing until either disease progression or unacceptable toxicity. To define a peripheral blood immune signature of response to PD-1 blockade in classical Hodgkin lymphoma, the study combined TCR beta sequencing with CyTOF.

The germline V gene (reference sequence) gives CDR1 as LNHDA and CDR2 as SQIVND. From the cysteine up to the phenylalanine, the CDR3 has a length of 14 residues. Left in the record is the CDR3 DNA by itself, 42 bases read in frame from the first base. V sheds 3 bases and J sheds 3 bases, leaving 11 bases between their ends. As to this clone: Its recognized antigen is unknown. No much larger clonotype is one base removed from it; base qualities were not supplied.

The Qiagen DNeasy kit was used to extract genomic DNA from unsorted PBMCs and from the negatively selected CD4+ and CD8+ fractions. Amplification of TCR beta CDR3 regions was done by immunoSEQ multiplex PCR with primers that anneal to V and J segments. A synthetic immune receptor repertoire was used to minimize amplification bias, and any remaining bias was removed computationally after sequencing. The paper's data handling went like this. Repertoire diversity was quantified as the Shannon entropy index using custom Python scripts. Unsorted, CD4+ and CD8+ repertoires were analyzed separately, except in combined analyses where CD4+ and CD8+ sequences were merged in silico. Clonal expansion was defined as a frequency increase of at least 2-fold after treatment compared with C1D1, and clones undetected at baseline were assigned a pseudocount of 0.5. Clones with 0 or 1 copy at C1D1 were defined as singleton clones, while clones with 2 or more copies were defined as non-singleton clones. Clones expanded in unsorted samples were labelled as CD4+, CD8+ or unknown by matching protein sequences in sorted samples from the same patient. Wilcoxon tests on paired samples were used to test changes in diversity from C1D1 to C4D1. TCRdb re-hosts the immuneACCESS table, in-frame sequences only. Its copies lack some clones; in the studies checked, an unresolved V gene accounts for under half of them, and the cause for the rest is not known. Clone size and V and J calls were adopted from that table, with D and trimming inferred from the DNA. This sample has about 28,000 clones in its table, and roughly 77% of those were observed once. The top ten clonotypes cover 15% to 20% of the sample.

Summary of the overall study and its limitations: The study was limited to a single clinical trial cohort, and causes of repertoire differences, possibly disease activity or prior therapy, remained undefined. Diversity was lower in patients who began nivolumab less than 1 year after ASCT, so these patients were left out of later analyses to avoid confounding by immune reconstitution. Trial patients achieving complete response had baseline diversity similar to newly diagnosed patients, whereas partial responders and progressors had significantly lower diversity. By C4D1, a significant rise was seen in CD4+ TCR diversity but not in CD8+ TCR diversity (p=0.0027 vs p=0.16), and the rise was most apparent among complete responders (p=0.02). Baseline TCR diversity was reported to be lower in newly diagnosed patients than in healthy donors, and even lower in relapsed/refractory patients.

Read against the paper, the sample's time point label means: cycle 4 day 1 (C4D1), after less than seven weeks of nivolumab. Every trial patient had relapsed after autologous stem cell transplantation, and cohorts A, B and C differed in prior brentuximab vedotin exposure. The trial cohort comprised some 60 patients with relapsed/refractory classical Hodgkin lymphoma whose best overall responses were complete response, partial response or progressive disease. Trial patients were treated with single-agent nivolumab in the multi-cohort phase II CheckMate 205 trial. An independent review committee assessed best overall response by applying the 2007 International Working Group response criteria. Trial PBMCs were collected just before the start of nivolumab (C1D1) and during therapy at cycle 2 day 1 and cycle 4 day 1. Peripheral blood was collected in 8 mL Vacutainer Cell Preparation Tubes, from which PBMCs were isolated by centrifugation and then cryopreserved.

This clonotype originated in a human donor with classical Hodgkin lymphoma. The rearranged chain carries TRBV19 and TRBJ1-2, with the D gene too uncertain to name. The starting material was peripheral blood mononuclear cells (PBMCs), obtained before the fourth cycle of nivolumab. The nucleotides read TGTGCCAGTAGTATCCTGTCTCGGGACTATGGCTACACCTTC. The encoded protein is CASSILSRDYGYTF.